The 10 T cell receptor beta chains below all came from one sample that was sequenced in a study of molecular identifiers for immune sequencing clone quantification. TCRdb processed the PCR reads anew with MiXCR; each CDR3 protein has one entry. The data contain 400,000 to 600,000 distinct CDR3 sequences, 20% to 25% of them singletons. Sample: naive CD8+ T cells from blood, with Jurkat cell RNA spiked in. Subset defined: FACS-sorted CD8+CD4-CCR7+CD45RA+ naive T cells. The source is a human donor in good health. Some libraries in this study had Jurkat cell RNA spiked in.

This clonotype was seen only a few times. The V gene is TRBV4-2, the J gene TRBJ2-2; 8 nucleotides match TRBD1. This CDR3 is 17 amino acids long. The V gene end was trimmed by 1 base and the J gene end by 7 bases; junction bases not matched to a gene: 11. The germline CDR1 and CDR2 sequences are LGHNA and YNFKEQ. CDR3 protein: CASSQVSGRGQGGELFF. In DNA, the CDR3 is TGTGCCAGCAGCCAAGTTTCCGGCAGGGGGCAAGGCGGGGAGCTGTTTTTT.

The rearrangement uses TRBV25-1 and TRBJ1-1; TRBD1 matches at 7 bases. Unmatched junction bases numbered 7, after V lost 1 base and J lost 8 bases. Germline V gene sequence: CDR1 MGHDK, CDR2 SYGVNS. This CDR3 comprises 14 residues. The CDR3 nucleotides read TGTGCCAGCAGTGAATTAACAGGGGTTACCGAAGCTTTCTTT. Translating gives CASSELTGVTEAFF.

This clonotype was detected many times. The chain has TRBV27 and TRBJ2-3, with 8 bases aligning to TRBD2. J was trimmed by 4 bases and V by 7 bases; bases with no gene match: 10. Germline CDR1 is MNHEY and CDR2 is SMNVEV (reference sequence). The CDR3 length is 15 residues. CDR3 sequence (DNA): TGTGCCAGCAACCCCTCAGCGGGAGAGGCAGATACGCAGTATTTT. Protein product: CASNPSAGEADTQYF.

The rearrangement links TRBV7-2 to TRBJ1-1, with D perhaps TRBD1 (6 bases). Trimming left V 0 bases short and J 4 bases short, with 12 bases between. This CDR3 is 15 amino acids long. The V gene's germline CDR1 is SGHTA and CDR2 FQGNSA. This CDR3 reads CASSLASRGATEAFF. CDR3 sequence (DNA): TGTGCCAGCAGCTTAGCCAGCAGGGGTGCCACTGAAGCTTTCTTT.

The rearrangement uses TRBV29-1 and TRBJ1-3; D is ambiguous. Between the trimmed V and J ends, which lost 7 bases and 2 bases, there was a span of 12 bases. This CDR3 comprises 13 residues. Per germline, CDR1 SQVTM and CDR2 ANQGSEA. The DNA of the CDR3 is TGCAGCGCCGCCGGTTGGGCTGGAAACACCATATATTTT. Translated: CSAAGWAGNTIYF.

Regarding this clonotype: A much larger clone differs from this one at a single base, so this may be a read error. J is TRBJ2-5 and V is TRBV2; 7 nucleotides agree with TRBD1. The J segment lost 4 bases and the V segment lost 1 base, leaving 9 bases of the junction unmatched. The CDR3 length is 16 residues. Germline-derived CDR1 and CDR2 are SNHLY and FYNNEI. The CDR3 DNA follows: TGTGCCAGCAGTGAAGTTGTCGGGACAGAAAGAGAGACCCAGTACTTC. Translating it yields CASSEVVGTERETQYF.

This clonotype was counted a few times. The chain is built from TRBV27 and TRBJ1-1; TRBD1 might be the D (6 bases). V was cut by 0 bases and J by 6 bases, with 14 bases left in between. The germline CDR1 and CDR2 sequences are MNHEY and SMNVEV (reference sequence). This CDR3 is built from 15 residues. CDR3 sequence reads: CASSLSGRGLPEAFF. The CDR3 nucleotides read TGTGCCAGCAGTTTATCTGGCAGGGGATTACCTGAAGCTTTCTTT.

This clonotype was seen only a few times. The rearrangement links TRBV11-1 to TRBJ2-7; tentatively, D is TRBD2 (6 bases). The CDR3 length is 13 residues. The ends were cut back, 5 bases at V and 7 bases at J, with 15 bases in the middle. The germline CDR1 and CDR2 sequences are SGHAT and FQDESV (reference sequence). CDR3 sequence: CASSPPTAGEQYF. The CDR3 DNA reads TGTGCCAGCAGCCCCCCGACCGCGGGAGAGCAGTACTTC.

This clonotype was seen many times. The rearrangement uses TRBV29-1 and TRBJ2-1; 8 bases map to TRBD1. The CDR3 sequence is 13 residues long. The germline V gene encodes CDR1 SQVTM and CDR2 ANQGSEA. V shed 7 bases, J shed 2 bases, and the junction held 4 bases outside the gene matches. CDR3 in amino acids: CSGGQGAYNEQFF. As DNA, the CDR3 is TGCAGCGGTGGACAGGGAGCCTACAATGAGCAGTTCTTC.

This clonotype was recorded a few times. The CDR3 nucleotides are TGTGCCAGCAGCCCCCCCGTCTATGGCTACACCTTC. Translating gives CASSPPVYGYTF. This chain connects TRBV7-9 to TRBJ1-2; no firm D call. This CDR3 has 12 amino acids. V lost 5 bases, J lost 4 bases, and 8 bases lay in between. From germline, CDR1 is SEHNR and CDR2 FQNEAQ (reference sequence).